The next 7 T cell receptor beta chains were all read from a single sample in a study of shared clonotypes between healthy human individuals. Clones were sequenced by immunoSEQ multiplex PCR, and TCRdb holds only the in-frame ones, with some missing. The sample contains roughly 700,000 clones, roughly 70% of which appear only once. The sequenced sample consisted of memory CD4+ T cells sorted from blood. Subset reported: CD45RA-negative fraction. The receptors here all came from a woman under 40 in good health.

The gene calls are TRBV30 and TRBJ1-2, with 10 bases aligning to TRBD1. The junction had 6 bases not matched to a gene; V was cut back by 2 bases and J by 12 bases. The CDR3 loop spans 12 amino acids. Germline CDR1 GTSNPN, CDR2 SVGIG (reference sequence). CDR3 sequence (DNA): TGTGCCTGGAGTTGGGACAGGGGTTCCCACACCTTC. Translation: CAWSWDRGSHTF.

The chain carries TRBV14 and TRBJ2-7; TRBD2 is a possible D gene (6 bases). V lost 8 bases and J 0 bases, leaving 17 bases between the germline ends. The CDR3 runs to 15 residues. CDR1 is SGHDN and CDR2 is FVKESK in the germline V gene. The CDR3 DNA sequence: TGTGCCAGCGGCACAAACGCGCGGGGCTCCTACGAGCAGTACTTC. It yields the protein CASGTNARGSYEQYF.

The chain employs TRBV28 and TRBJ2-5; possible D gene TRBD1, 6 bases. The ends were cut back, 6 bases at V and 5 bases at J, with 19 bases in the middle. The CDR3 runs 15 residues. Germline V gives CDR1 MDHEN, CDR2 SYDVKM. The CDR3 DNA is TGTGCCAGCAGGTTTTATACAGGGAAGGGGGAGACCCAGTACTTC. Its protein is CASRFYTGKGETQYF.

V and J are TRBV30 and TRBJ1-1; D gene ambiguous. Trimming stripped 4 bases from V and 6 bases from J, with 9 bases between. Germline V CDR1 and CDR2: GTSNPN, SVGIG (reference sequence). This CDR3 region has 11 residues. The DNA of the CDR3 is TGTGCCTGGAAGGGCAGACCTGAAGCTTTCTTT. It specifies CAWKGRPEAFF.

The chain is built from TRBV7-6 and TRBJ2-1, with D unresolved. Germline V gives CDR1 SGHVS, CDR2 FNYEAQ. The length of the CDR3 is 12 residues. V was pared by 5 bases and J by 1 base, with 3 bases between. The DNA for the CDR3 is TGTGCCAGCAGCCGATCCTACAATGAGCAGTTCTTC. This sequence encodes CASSRSYNEQFF.

The V gene is TRBV6-5, the J gene TRBJ2-3, with D perhaps TRBD1 (8 bases). The V gene's germline CDR1 is MNHEY and CDR2 SVGAGI. Deletions cut 2 bases from V and 4 bases from J, with 13 bases between. This CDR3 spans 15 amino acids. The CDR3: CASSYQGAGADTQYF. The CDR3 coding sequence is TGTGCCAGCAGTTACCAGGGGGCGGGGGCAGATACGCAGTATTTT.

The sample holds a few counts of this clone. The chain carries TRBV28 and TRBJ1-2; 9 positions match TRBD1. This CDR3 comprises 15 residues. Germline CDR1 reads MDHEN; CDR2 reads SYDVKM. V lost 4 bases, J lost 8 bases, and 11 bases stayed unmatched. CDR3 nucleotide sequence: TGTGCCAGCAGTTCGGGACAGGGTGGCGTGGGGGGCTACACCTTC. This sequence encodes CASSSGQGGVGGYTF.